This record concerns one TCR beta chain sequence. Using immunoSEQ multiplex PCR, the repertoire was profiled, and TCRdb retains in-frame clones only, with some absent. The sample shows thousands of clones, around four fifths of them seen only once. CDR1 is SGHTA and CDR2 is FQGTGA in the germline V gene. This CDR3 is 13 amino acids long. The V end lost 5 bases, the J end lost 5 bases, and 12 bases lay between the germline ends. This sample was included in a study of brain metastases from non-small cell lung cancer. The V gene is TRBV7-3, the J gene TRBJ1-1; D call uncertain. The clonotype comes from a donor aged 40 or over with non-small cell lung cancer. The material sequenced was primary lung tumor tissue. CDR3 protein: CASSLGGWTEAFF. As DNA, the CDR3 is TGTGCCAGCAGCCTAGGAGGGTGGACTGAAGCTTTCTTT.